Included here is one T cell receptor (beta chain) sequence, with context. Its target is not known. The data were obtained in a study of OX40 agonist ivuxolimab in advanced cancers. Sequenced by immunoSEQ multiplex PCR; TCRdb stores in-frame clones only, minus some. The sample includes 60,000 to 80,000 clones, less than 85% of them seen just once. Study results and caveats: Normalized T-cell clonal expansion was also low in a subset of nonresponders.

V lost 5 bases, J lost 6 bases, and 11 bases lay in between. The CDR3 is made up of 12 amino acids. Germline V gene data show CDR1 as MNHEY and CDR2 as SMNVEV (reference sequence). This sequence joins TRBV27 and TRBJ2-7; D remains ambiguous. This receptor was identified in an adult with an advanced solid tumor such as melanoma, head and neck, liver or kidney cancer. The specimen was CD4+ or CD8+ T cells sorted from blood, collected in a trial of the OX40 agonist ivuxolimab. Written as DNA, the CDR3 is TGTGCCAGCAGTCCCTCCCGTCGCGAGCAGTACTTC. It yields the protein CASSPSRREQYF.